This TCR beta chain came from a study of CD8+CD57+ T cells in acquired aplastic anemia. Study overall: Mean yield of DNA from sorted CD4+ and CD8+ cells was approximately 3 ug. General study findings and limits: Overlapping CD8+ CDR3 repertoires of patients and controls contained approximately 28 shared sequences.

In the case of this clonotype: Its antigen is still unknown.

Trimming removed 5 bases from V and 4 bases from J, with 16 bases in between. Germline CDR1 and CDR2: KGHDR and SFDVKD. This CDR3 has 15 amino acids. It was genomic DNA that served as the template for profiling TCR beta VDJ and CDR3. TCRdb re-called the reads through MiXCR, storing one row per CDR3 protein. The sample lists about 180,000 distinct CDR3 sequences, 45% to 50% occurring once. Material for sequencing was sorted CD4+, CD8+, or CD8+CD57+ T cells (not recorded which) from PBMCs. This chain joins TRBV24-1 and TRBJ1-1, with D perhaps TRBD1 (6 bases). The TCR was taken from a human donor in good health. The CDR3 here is CATSVPQTGTTEAFF. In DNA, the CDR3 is TGTGCCACCAGTGTTCCCCAAACAGGGACCACTGAAGCTTTCTTT.